This T cell receptor beta chain was identified in a study of shared clonotypes between healthy human individuals. The CDR3 has 12 residues. Germline CDR1 is MDHEN and CDR2 is SYDVKM. The V end lost 5 bases, the J end lost 5 bases, and 7 bases lay between the germline ends. A few counts support this clone. Its antigen is not known. Data came from immunoSEQ multiplex PCR; TCRdb stores just in-frame clones and leaves some out. This table holds over 850,000 clones, more than 75% found once. Study-wide points: When compared with the clonotypes that were shared by all four sorted-subset donors, the non-shared clonotypes turned out to have lower generation probabilities. Memory subsets generally showed lower estimated richness than naive subsets.

The sample was memory CD4+ T cells from PBMCs. Subset noted: CD45RA-negative fraction. This TCR was sampled from a man aged 18 to 30 in good health. Some clones in this sample may be carry-over from other donors' samples. The chain carries TRBV28 and TRBJ1-5; D call uncertain. CDR3 nucleotide sequence: TGTGCCAGCAGTGCGAAATATCAGCCCCAGCATTTT. Encoded protein: CASSAKYQPQHF.